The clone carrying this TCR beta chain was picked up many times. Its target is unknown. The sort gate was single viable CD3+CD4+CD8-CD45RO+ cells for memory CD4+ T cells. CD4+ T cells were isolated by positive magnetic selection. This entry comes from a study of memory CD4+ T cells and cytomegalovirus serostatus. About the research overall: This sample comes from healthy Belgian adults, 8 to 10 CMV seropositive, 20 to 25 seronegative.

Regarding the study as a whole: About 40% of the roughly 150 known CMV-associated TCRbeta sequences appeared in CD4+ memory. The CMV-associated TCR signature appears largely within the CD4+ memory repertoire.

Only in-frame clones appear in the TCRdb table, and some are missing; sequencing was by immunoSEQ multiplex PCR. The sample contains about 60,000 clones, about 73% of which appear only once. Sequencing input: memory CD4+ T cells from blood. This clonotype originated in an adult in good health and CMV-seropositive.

CDR3 bases: TGTGCCAGCGTGCGGGAGTACAATGAGCAGTTCTTC. This gives the protein CASVREYNEQFF. The chain joins TRBV2 to TRBJ2-1; TRBD2 aligns across 7 bases. Germline CDR1 reads SNHLY; CDR2 reads FYNNEI. The CDR3 has 12 amino acids. V shed 8 bases and J 4 bases; nucleotides not matched to a gene: 2.